The clone carrying this T cell receptor beta chain has a single count. Antigen unknown. This CDR3 spans 13 amino acids. The germline V and J ends were trimmed by 3 bases and 3 bases, with 9 bases remaining between them. Per the germline V gene, CDR1 is SEHNR and CDR2 is FQNEAQ (reference sequence). The data derive from a study of a mutant IDH1 vaccine in newly diagnosed glioma. Study overall: First vaccine doses came 4-6 weeks after radiotherapy alone, or with temozolomide cycles.

Time point of the sample: week 5, during vaccination. The investigators gave 300 ug of mutant IDH1 20-mer peptide in each vaccine dose, together with topical imiquimod. Sequenced by immunoSEQ multiplex PCR; TCRdb stores in-frame clones only, minus some. The sample lists around 56,000 clones; 82% were seen once. The chain recombines TRBV7-9 with TRBJ2-7, with a possible D match to TRBD1 (5 bases). The sample was PBMCs, taken from a glioma patient whose treatment included an IDH1 peptide vaccine. This clonotype was sampled from a woman aged 18-30 years with glioma. Some clones in this sample may be carry-over from other donors' samples. CDR3 DNA: TGTGCCAGCAGCTTCCAGGGTTACTACGAGCAGTACTTC. It codes for CASSFQGYYEQYF.